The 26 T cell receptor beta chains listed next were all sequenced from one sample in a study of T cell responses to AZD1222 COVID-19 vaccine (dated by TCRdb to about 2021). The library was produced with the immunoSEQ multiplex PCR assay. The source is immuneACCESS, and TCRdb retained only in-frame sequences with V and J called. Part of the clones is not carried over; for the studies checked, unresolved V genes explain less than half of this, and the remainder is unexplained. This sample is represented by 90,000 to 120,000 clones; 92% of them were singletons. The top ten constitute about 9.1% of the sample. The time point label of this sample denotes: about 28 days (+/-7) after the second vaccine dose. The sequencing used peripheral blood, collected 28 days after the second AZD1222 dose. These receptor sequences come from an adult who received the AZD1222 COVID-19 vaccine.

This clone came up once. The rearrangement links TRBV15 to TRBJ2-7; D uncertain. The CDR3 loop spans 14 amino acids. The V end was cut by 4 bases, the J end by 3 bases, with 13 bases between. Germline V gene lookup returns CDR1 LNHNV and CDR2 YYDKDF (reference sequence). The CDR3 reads CATSTPREDYEQYF. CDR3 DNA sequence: TGTGCCACCAGCACTCCCCGAGAAGACTACGAGCAGTACTTC.

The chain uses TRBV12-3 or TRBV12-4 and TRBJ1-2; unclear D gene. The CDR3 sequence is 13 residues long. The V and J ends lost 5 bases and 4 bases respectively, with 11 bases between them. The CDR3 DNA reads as TGTGCCAGCAGTCCTACCCCCAGCTATGGCTACACCTTC. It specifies CASSPTPSYGYTF.

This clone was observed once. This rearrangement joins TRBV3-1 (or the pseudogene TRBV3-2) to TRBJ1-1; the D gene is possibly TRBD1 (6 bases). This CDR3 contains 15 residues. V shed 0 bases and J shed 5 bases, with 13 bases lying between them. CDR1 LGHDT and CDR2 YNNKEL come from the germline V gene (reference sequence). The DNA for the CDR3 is TGTGCCAGCAGCCAAGATGGGGGGGCGCTGACTGAAGCTTTCTTT. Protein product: CASSQDGGALTEAFF.

CDR3 region: CASSLADGSYGYTF. The CDR3 DNA sequence: TGCGCCAGCAGCTTGGCAGACGGAAGCTATGGCTACACCTTC. This sequence joins TRBV5-1 and TRBJ1-2; D is unresolved. The CDR3 runs to 14 residues. Trimming left V 0 bases short and J 4 bases short, with 10 bases between. Germline V gene sequence: CDR1 SGHRS, CDR2 YFSETQ.

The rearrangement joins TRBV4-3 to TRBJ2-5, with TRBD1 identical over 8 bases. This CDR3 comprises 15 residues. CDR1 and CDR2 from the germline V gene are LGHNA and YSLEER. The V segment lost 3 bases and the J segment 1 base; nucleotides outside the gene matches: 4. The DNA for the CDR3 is TGCGCCAGCAGCCAGGGGACAGGCTTCCAAGAGACCCAGTACTTC. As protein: CASSQGTGFQETQYF.

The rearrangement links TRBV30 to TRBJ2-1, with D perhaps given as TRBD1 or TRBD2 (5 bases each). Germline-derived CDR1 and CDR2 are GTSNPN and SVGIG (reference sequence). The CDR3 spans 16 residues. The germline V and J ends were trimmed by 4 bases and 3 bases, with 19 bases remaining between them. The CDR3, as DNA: TGTGCCTGGAACTCTATGGGGCCAGCGGTCTACAATGAGCAGTTCTTC. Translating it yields CAWNSMGPAVYNEQFF.

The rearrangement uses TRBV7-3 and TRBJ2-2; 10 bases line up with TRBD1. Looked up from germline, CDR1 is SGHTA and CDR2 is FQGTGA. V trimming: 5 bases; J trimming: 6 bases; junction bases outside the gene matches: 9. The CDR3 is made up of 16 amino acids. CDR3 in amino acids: CASSLWGTGVPGELFF. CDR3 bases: TGTGCCAGCAGCCTCTGGGGGACAGGGGTCCCCGGGGAGCTGTTTTTT.

The DNA for the CDR3 is TGTGCCAGCAGCCCGGGGACAGGGGGCGATTCACCCCTCCACTTT. Translated: CASSPGTGGDSPLHF. This chain connects TRBV7-3 to TRBJ1-6; 12 nucleotides match TRBD1. V dropped 5 bases and J dropped 8; count of bases not matched to a gene: 4. The CDR3 has 15 residues. Germline lookup yields CDR1 SGHTA and CDR2 FQGTGA.

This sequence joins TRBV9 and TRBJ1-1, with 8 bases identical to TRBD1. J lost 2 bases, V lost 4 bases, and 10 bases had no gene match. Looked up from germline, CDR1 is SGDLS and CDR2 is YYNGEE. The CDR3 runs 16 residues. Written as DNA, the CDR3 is TGTGCCAGCAGCCCCAGGGGGCGCGGGGTTAACACTGAAGCTTTCTTT. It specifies CASSPRGRGVNTEAFF. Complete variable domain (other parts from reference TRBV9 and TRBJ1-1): DSGVTQTPKHLITATGQRVTLRCSPRSGDLSVYWYQQSLDQGLQFLIQYYNGEERAKGNILERFSAQQFPDLHSELNLSSLELGDSALYFCASSPRGRGVNTEAFFGQGTRLTVV.

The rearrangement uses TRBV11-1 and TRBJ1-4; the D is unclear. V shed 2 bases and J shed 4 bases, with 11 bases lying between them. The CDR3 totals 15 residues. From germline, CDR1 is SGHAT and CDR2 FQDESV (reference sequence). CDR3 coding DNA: TGTGCCAGCAGCTTACCAAGAACAAATAATGAAAAACTGTTTTTT. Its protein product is CASSLPRTNNEKLFF.

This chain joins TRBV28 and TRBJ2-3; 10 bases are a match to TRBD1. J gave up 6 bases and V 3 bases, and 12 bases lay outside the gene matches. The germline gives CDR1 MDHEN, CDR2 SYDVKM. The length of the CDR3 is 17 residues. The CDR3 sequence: CASSFLPGTGERDTQYF. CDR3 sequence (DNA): TGTGCCAGCAGTTTCCTCCCCGGGACAGGGGAAAGGGATACGCAGTATTTT. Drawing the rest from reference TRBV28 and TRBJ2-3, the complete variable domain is DVKVTQSSRYLVKRTGEKVFLECVQDMDHENMFWYRQDPGLGLRLIYFSYDVKMKEKGDIPEGYSVSREKKERFSLILESASTNQTSMYLCASSFLPGTGERDTQYFGPGTRLTVL.

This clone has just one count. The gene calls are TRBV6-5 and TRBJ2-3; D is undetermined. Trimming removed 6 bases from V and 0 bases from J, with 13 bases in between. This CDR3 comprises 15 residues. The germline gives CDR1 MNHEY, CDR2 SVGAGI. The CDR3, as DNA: TGTGCCAGCAGCCCCGGAAGATCTAGCACAGATACGCAGTATTTT. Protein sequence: CASSPGRSSTDTQYF.

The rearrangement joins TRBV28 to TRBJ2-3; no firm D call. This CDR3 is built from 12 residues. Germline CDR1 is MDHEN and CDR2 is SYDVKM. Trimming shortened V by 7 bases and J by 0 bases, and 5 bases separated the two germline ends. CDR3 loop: CASKSSTDTQYF. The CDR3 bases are TGTGCCAGCAAGTCTAGCACAGATACGCAGTATTTT. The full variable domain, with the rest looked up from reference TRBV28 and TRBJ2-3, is DVKVTQSSRYLVKRTGEKVFLECVQDMDHENMFWYRQDPGLGLRLIYFSYDVKMKEKGDIPEGYSVSREKKERFSLILESASTNQTSMYLCASKSSTDTQYFGPGTRLTVL.

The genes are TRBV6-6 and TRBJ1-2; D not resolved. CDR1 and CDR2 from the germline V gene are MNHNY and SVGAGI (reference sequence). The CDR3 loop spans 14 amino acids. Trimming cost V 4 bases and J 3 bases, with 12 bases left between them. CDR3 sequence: CASSSYTGDYGYTF. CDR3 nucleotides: TGTGCCAGCAGTTCTTACACCGGTGACTATGGCTACACCTTC.

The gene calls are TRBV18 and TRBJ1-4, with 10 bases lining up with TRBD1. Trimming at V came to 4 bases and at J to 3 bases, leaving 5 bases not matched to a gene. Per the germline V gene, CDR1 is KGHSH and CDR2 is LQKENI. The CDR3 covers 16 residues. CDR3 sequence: CASSLLGQGANEKLFF. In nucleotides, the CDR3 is TGTGCCAGCTCACTGCTAGGACAGGGGGCTAATGAAAAACTGTTTTTT.

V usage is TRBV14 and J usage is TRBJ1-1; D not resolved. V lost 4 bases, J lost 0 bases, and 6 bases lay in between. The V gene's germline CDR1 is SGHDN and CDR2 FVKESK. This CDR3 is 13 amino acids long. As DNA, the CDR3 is TGTGCCAGCAGCCTGGACCTGAACACTGAAGCTTTCTTT. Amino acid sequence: CASSLDLNTEAFF. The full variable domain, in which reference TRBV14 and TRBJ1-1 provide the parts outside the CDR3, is EAGVTQFPSHSVIEKGQTVTLRCDPISGHDNLYWYRRVMGKEIKFLLHFVKESKQDESGMPNNRFLAERTGGTYSTLKVQPAELEDSGVYFCASSLDLNTEAFFGQGTRLTVV.

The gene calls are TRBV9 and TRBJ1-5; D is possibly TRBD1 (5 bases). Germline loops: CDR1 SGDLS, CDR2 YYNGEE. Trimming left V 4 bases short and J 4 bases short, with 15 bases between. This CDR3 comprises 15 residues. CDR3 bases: TGTGCCAGCAGCCCCCCGGGCGAGGGGAATCAGCCCCAGCATTTT. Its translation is CASSPPGEGNQPQHF.

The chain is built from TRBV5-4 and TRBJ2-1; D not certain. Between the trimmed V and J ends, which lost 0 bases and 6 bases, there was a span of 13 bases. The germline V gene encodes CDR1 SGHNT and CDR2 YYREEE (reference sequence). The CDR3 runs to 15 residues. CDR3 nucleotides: TGTGCCAGCAGCTTGGTAGTGGGCCCTTTCAATGAGCAGTTCTTC. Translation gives CASSLVVGPFNEQFF. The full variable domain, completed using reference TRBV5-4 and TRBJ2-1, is ETGVTQSPTHLIKTRGQQVTLRCSSQSGHNTVSWYQQALGQGPQFIFQYYREEENGRGNFPPRFSGLQFPNYSSELNVNALELDDSALYLCASSLVVGPFNEQFFGPGTRLTVL.

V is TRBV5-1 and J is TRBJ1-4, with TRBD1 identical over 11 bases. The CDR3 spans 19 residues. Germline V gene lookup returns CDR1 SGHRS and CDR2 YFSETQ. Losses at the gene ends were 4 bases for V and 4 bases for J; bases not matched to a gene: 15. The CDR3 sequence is CASSPRPGTGGLINEKLFF. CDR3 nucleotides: TGCGCCAGCAGCCCTCGGCCCGGGACAGGGGGACTTATTAATGAAAAACTGTTTTTT.

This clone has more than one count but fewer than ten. CDR3 coding DNA: TGTGCCAGCAGCCTTAACACCGGGGAGCTGTTTTTT. Its protein product is CASSLNTGELFF. The V and J genes are TRBV7-2 and TRBJ2-2, with D unclear. Germline V CDR1 and CDR2: SGHTA, FQGNSA. The CDR3 loop spans 12 amino acids. V lost 5 bases and J 2 bases, leaving 3 bases between the germline ends.

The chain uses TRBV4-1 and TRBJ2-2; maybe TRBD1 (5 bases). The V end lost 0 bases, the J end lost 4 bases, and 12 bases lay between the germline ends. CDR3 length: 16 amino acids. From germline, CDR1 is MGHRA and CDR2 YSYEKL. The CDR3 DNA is TGCGCCAGCAGCCAAGATAGAGGAAGGGGCACCGGGGAGCTGTTTTTT. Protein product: CASSQDRGRGTGELFF.

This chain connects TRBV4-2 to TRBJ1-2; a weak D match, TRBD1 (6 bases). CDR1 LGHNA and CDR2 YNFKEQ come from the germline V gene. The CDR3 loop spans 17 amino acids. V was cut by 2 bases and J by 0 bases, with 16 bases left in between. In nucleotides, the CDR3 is TGTGCCAGCAGCCAAAAAACCCGGGACACAGCTAACTATGGCTACACCTTC. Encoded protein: CASSQKTRDTANYGYTF.

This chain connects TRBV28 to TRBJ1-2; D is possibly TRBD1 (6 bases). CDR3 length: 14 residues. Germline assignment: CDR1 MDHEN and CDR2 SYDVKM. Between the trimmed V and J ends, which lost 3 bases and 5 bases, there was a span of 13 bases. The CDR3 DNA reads TGTGCCAGCAGTTTCCTCGAAGGGGGGTATGGCTACACCTTC. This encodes CASSFLEGGYGYTF.

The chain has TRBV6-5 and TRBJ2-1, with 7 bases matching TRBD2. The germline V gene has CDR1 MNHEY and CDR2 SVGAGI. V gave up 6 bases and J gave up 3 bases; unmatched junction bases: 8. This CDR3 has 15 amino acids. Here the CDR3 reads CASRLGGGNYNEQFF. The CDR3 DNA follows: TGTGCCAGCAGACTGGGGGGGGGTAACTACAATGAGCAGTTCTTC.

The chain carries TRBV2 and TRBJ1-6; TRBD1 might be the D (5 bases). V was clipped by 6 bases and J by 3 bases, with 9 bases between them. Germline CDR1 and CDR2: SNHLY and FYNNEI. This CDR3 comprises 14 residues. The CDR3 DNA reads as TGTGCCAGCAGCCCTCAGGGCTATAATTCACCCCTCCACTTT. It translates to CASSPQGYNSPLHF.

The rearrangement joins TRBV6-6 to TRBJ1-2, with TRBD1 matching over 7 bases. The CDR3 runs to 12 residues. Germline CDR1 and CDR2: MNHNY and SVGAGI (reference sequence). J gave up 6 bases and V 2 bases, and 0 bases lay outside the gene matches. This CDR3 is CASSYQGDGYTF. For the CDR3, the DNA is TGTGCCAGCAGTTACCAGGGGGATGGCTACACCTTC.